Listed below are T cell receptor beta chains from one sample, sequenced in a study of blood T cell repertoires in COVID-19. Method: immunoSEQ multiplex PCR; TCRdb's copy keeps in-frame clones and lacks some. Seen here are tens of thousands of clones, 88% observed once, and the top ten hold approximately 4.8%. Sequencing was performed on peripheral blood. These TCRs come from a man in his sixties with acute or convalescent COVID-19. CDR3s include the opening cysteine and the closing phenylalanine or tryptophan. Fields, in order: clone size, J gene, V gene, CDR3 length, D gene, CDR3 DNA, CDR3 protein. The D gene is left open where the match is weak. A clone size is listed for some rows: how often the clone was seen (once, few, many), or a class if it is expanded.

NA TRBJ2-3 TRBV5-1 16 NA TGCGCCAGCAGCCCAGGGGGGCACGCTGGCACAGATACGCAGTATTTT CASSPGGHAGTDTQYF
NA TRBJ2-7 TRBV14 17 TRBD1 TGTGCCAGCAGCCAGTTGGGACAGGGGGTAGGCTCCTACGAGCAGTACTTC CASSQLGQGVGSYEQYF
once TRBJ2-1 TRBV28 14 NA TGTGCCAGCATCGAGCGGAACACCTACAATGAGCAGTTCTTC CASIERNTYNEQFF
NA TRBJ1-6 TRBV7-4 14 TRBD1 TGTGCCAGCAGCCCTGGGACAGGCCAACTCCATCCCCACTTT CASSPGTGQLHPHF
NA TRBJ1-2 TRBV5-4 16 NA TGTGCCAGCAGCTTGCCGATCGGTCAAGGGGTCTATGGCTACACCTTC CASSLPIGQGVYGYTF
NA TRBJ1-5 TRBV25-1 17 TRBD1 TGTGCCAGCAGTTCAAACGAGGGACAGGGGGGCAATCAGCCCCAGCATTTT CASSSNEGQGGNQPQHF
NA TRBJ2-2 TRBV9 16 NA TGTGCCAGCAGCCGAGACGGGACATTCCACACCGGGGAGCTGTTTTTT CASSRDGTFHTGELFF
NA TRBJ1-1 TRBV7-9 17 NA TGTGCCAGCAGCTTATCCCCACCAGGGTTCTCGGACACTGAAGCTTTCTTT CASSLSPPGFSDTEAFF
NA TRBJ2-1 TRBV19 16 TRBD1 TGTGCCAGTAGTCCACAGGGGAGTGGGTCATACAATGAGCAGTTCTTC CASSPQGSGSYNEQFF
NA TRBJ2-2 TRBV21-1 19 NA TGTGCCAGCAGCAGACCGGGACTAGCGGGAGGGCAGAACACCGGGGAGCTGTTTTTT CASSRPGLAGGQNTGELFF
NA TRBJ2-7 TRBV3-1/TRBV3-2 11 NA TGTGCCAGAATCCCCCTCGGCGAGCAGTACTTC CARIPLGEQYF
NA TRBJ1-5 TRBV28 15 TRBD1 TGTGCCAGCAGTTTAAATGGACAGGGGTATCAGCCCCAGCATTTT CASSLNGQGYQPQHF
NA TRBJ2-5 TRBV29-1 15 NA TGCAGCGCCCGGAGGTCGGAGGGGCCTCCAGAGACCCAGTACTTC CSARRSEGPPETQYF
NA TRBJ2-3 TRBV27 14 NA TGTGCCAGCAGTCCTCCCCTCTCTAGTAATACGCAGTATTTT CASSPPLSSNTQYF
NA TRBJ1-1 TRBV5-1 14 TRBD1 TGCGCCAGCAGCTGGGGACAGGGTTGGACTGAAGCTTTCTTT CASSWGQGWTEAFF
few TRBJ1-5 TRBV4-1 14 NA TGCGCCAGCAGCCAACCAGACAACTATCAGCCCCAGCATTTT CASSQPDNYQPQHF
NA TRBJ1-2 TRBV5-4 14 NA TGTGCCAGCAGCTCTCCTGGAGTAAACTATGGCTACACCTTC CASSSPGVNYGYTF
NA TRBJ1-5 TRBV28 16 NA TGTGCCAGCAGTTTATGGCAGGGTGGGATAAATCAGCCCCAGCATTTT CASSLWQGGINQPQHF
NA TRBJ1-6 TRBV5-1 13 NA TGCGCCAGCAGCTTGGATCGGGGTTCACCCCTCCACTTT CASSLDRGSPLHF
NA TRBJ1-1 TRBV2 16 TRBD1 TGTGCCAGCAGTGAAGCGGGCAGGGGGTCTGGCACTGAAGCTTTCTTT CASSEAGRGSGTEAFF
NA TRBJ1-2 TRBV4-1 14 NA TGCGCCAGCAGCCATGGAGGGGAGGGCTATGGCTACACCTTC CASSHGGEGYGYTF
NA TRBJ2-5 TRBV24-1 13 NA TGTGCCACCAGTGGAACAGGCCAAGAGACCCAGTACTTC CATSGTGQETQYF
NA TRBJ2-7 TRBV18 13 TRBD2 TGTGCCAGCTCACCGCCGGGACTAGACGAGCAGTACTTC CASSPPGLDEQYF
NA TRBJ2-6 TRBV6-6 16 NA TGTGCCAGCAGTTACGGGCAGGGCTCTGGGGCCAACGTCCTGACTTTC CASSYGQGSGANVLTF
few TRBJ1-1 TRBV2 14 TRBD1 TGTGCCAGCAGTCTACAGGGGGCGAACACTGAAGCTTTCTTT CASSLQGANTEAFF
NA TRBJ2-5 TRBV5-1 18 TRBD2 TGCGCCAGCAGCCCCCTCCCTCCGGGACTAGCGGGAGAAGAGACCCAGTACTTC CASSPLPPGLAGEETQYF
NA TRBJ1-5 TRBV30 17 NA TGTGCCTGGGCTCCCTCAGGGGTGGGGCATAGCAATCAGCCCCAGCATTTT CAWAPSGVGHSNQPQHF
NA TRBJ1-2 TRBV7-9 14 TRBD1 TGTGCCAGCAGCCGGACAGGGGCTAACTATGGCTACACCTTC CASSRTGANYGYTF
NA TRBJ2-5 TRBV14 15 TRBD1 TGTGCCAGCAGCCGATTACAGGGGGCGGAGGAGACCCAGTACTTC CASSRLQGAEETQYF
NA TRBJ1-4 TRBV5-1 17 TRBD1 TGCGCCAGCAGCCAAAATCCGACAGGGGCCGCTAATGAAAAACTGTTTTTT CASSQNPTGAANEKLFF
many TRBJ1-4 TRBV3-1/TRBV3-2 14 TRBD1 TGTGCCAGCAGCCAACAGGGGGCAAGTGAAAAACTGTTTTTT CASSQQGASEKLFF
NA TRBJ1-6 TRBV3-1/TRBV3-2 14 NA TGTGCCAGCAGCCATCAAGCGGGTAATTCACCCCTCCACTTT CASSHQAGNSPLHF
NA TRBJ2-7 TRBV3-1/TRBV3-2 15 TRBD2 TGTGCCAGCAGCCGAGGGACTAGCGGGATTTACGAGCAGTACTTC CASSRGTSGIYEQYF
NA TRBJ2-7 TRBV6-5 15 TRBD2 TGTGCCAGCACCGAAGGGAGGGCGAGCTCCTACGAGCAGTACTTC CASTEGRASSYEQYF
NA TRBJ1-5 TRBV15 13 NA TGTGCCACCAGCAGAGATCGGAGACAGCCCCAGCATTTT CATSRDRRQPQHF
NA TRBJ1-5 TRBV21-1 16 NA TGTGCCAGCAGCAAGAAACACAGTACCTTCAAGGAGCCCCAGCATTTT CASSKKHSTFKEPQHF
NA TRBJ2-1 TRBV7-8 16 TRBD2 TGTGCCAGCAGCTTAGTTTGGACTAGCGGGAGCAATGAGCAGTTCTTC CASSLVWTSGSNEQFF
NA TRBJ1-5 TRBV6-5 14 NA TGTGCCAGCAGTAGAGAAAATAGCAATCAGCCCCAGCATTTT CASSRENSNQPQHF
NA TRBJ1-1 TRBV6-6 13 NA TGTGCCAGCAGTTACTCCCGAGTTACTGAAGCTTTCTTT CASSYSRVTEAFF
NA TRBJ2-3 TRBV6-1 17 TRBD1 TGTGCCAGCAGTGGACTGACCGGGACAGGGGTAGCAGATACGCAGTATTTT CASSGLTGTGVADTQYF
NA TRBJ1-1 TRBV2 12 NA TGTGCCAGCCTTGACAGCAACACTGAAGCTTTCTTT CASLDSNTEAFF
NA TRBJ1-1 TRBV7-3 13 NA TGTGCCAGCAGCTTAAGGGGGGACACTGAAGCTTTCTTT CASSLRGDTEAFF
NA TRBJ1-2 TRBV14 15 NA TGTGCCAGCAGCCACGGATGGACAGAAGGATATGGCTACACCTTC CASSHGWTEGYGYTF
NA TRBJ1-3 TRBV5-1 15 TRBD1 TGCGCCAGCAGCTTGACAGGGGTCTCTGGAAACACCATATATTTT CASSLTGVSGNTIYF
NA TRBJ1-1 TRBV18 14 NA TGTGCCAGCTCTTCCCAACAGGGGAACACTGAAGCTTTCTTT CASSSQQGNTEAFF
NA TRBJ1-4 TRBV19 18 TRBD1 TGTGCCAGTAGTACCCCGGACAGGAATTTTCCAACTAATGAAAAACTGTTTTTT CASSTPDRNFPTNEKLFF
NA TRBJ2-7 TRBV18 15 TRBD2 TGTGCCAGCTCACCACCGGGCCTAGCGGCCTACGAGCAGTACTTC CASSPPGLAAYEQYF
NA TRBJ1-5 TRBV6-6 14 NA TGTGCCAGCAGAAGCTTGCGGGGGAATCAGCCCCAGCATTTT CASRSLRGNQPQHF
NA TRBJ1-1 TRBV7-9 12 TRBD1 TGTGCCAGCAGCCGACAGGGGGAAAAGGCTTTCTTT CASSRQGEKAFF
NA TRBJ1-1 TRBV14 13 NA TGTGCCAGCAGCCGCCTTGACTTTGTGGCAGCTTTCTTT CASSRLDFVAAFF
NA TRBJ2-1 TRBV5-1 15 NA TGCGCCAGCAAGGCGGAGGTTGTCTCCTACAATGAGCAGTTCTTC CASKAEVVSYNEQFF
once TRBJ2-3 TRBV28 16 NA TGTGCCAGCAGTTTATACAGGGTTCCTAGCACAGATACGCAGTATTTT CASSLYRVPSTDTQYF
NA TRBJ2-1 TRBV24-1 13 TRBD2 TGTGCCACCAGTGAAGAGACTAGCTCTGAGCAGTTCTTC CATSEETSSEQFF
NA TRBJ1-5 TRBV6-1 16 TRBD1 TGTGCCAGCAGTGACCTCGGCAGGGGGAGTGCTCAGCCCCAGCATTTT CASSDLGRGSAQPQHF
NA TRBJ2-5 TRBV5-1 17 TRBD2 TGCGCCAGCAGCTTCGGGCTAGCGGGAGGGAGCCAAGAGACCCAGTACTTC CASSFGLAGGSQETQYF